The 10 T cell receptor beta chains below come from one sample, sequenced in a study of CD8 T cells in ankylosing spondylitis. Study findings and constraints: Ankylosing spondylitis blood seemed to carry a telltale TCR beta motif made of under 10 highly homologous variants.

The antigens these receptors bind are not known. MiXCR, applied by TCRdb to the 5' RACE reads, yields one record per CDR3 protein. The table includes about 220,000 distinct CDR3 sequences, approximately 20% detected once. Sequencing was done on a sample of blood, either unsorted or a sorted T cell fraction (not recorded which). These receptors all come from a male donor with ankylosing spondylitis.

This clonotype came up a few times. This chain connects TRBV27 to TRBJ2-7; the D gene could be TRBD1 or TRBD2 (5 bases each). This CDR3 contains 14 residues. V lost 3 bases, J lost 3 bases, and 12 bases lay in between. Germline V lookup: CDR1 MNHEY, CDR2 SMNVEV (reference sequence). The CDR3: CASSFDMGVYEQYF. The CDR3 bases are TGTGCCAGCAGTTTTGATATGGGGGTCTACGAGCAGTACTTC.

The CDR3 region has the DNA TGCAGCGGGGGGGACAGGGAAGCTAACTATGGCTACACCTTC. Protein: CSGGDREANYGYTF. This rearrangement joins TRBV29-1 to TRBJ1-2; 9 nucleotides match TRBD1. Germline CDR1 SQVTM, CDR2 ANQGSEA. The junction had 6 bases not matched to a gene; V was cut back by 7 bases and J by 0 bases. The CDR3 consists of 14 residues.

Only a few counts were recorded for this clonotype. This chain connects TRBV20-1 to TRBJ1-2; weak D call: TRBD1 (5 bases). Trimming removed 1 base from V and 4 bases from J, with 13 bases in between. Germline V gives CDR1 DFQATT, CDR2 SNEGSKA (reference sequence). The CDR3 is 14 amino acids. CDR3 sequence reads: CSARVEGNGYGYTF. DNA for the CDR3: TGCAGTGCTAGAGTAGAGGGGAATGGCTATGGCTACACCTTC.

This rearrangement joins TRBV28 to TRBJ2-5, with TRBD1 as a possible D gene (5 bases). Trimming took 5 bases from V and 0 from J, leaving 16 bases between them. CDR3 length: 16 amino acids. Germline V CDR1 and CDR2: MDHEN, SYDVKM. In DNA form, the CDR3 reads TGTGCCAGCAGTACCCGGACATTTGAGTACCAAGAGACCCAGTACTTC. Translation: CASSTRTFEYQETQYF.

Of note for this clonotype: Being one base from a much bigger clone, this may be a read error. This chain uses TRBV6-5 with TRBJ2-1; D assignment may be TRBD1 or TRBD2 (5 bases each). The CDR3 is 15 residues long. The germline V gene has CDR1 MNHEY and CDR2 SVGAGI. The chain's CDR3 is CTSSYGTPTYNEQFF. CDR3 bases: TGTACCAGCAGTTACGGGACGCCCACCTACAATGAGCAGTTCTTC.

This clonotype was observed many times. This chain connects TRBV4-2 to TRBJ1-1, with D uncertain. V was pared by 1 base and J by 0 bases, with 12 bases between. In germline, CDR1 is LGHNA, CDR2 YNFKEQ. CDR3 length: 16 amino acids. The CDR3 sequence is CASSQAGGFMNTEAFF. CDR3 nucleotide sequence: TGTGCCAGCAGCCAAGCTGGAGGGTTCATGAACACTGAAGCTTTCTTT.

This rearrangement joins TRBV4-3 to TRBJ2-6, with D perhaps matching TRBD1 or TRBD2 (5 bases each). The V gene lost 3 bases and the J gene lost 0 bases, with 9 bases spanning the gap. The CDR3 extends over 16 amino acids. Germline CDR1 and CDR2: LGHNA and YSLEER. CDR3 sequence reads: CASSQDTSSGANVLTF. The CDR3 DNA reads TGCGCCAGCAGCCAGGACACTAGCTCTGGGGCCAACGTCCTGACTTTC.

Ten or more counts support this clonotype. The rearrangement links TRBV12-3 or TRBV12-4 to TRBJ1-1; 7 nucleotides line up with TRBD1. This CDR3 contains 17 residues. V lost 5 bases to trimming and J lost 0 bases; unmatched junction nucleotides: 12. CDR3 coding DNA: TGTGCCAGCAGTGCCCTCCCAGGGGACAGCCTGAACACTGAAGCTTTCTTT. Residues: CASSALPGDSLNTEAFF.

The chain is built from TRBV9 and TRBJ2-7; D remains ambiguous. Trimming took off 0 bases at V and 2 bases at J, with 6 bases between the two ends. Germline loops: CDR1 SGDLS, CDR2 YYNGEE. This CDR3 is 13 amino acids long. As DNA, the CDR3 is TGTGCCAGCAGCGTAGAAGAGACCTACGAGCAGTACTTC. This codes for CASSVEETYEQYF.

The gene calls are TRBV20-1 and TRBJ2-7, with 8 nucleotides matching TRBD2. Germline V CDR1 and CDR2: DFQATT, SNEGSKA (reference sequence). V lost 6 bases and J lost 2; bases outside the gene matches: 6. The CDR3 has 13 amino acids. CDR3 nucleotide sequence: TGCAGTGCCCCAGCGGGAGTAGCCTACGAGCAGTACTTC. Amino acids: CSAPAGVAYEQYF.